This T cell receptor beta chain was captured by sequencing in a study of cytomegalovirus exposure and HLA in healthy donors. Data came from immunoSEQ multiplex PCR; TCRdb stores just in-frame clones and leaves some out. The sample carries 55,000 to 80,000 clones, 95% recorded once. The source of this sequence is a woman under 30 in good health and CMV-seropositive. The sample was PBMCs.

CDR3 amino acids: CASSLLPRGVVPEQYF. In DNA, the CDR3 is TGTGCCAGCAGTTTACTCCCGCGGGGCGTCGTGCCCGAGCAGTACTTC. This chain links TRBV28 with TRBJ2-7; possibly TRBD2 for D (6 bases). V was trimmed by 2 bases and J by 6 bases, leaving 20 bases between them. Germline V gives CDR1 MDHEN, CDR2 SYDVKM. The CDR3 runs 16 residues.